This TCR beta chain was retrieved from a study of blood T cell repertoires in COVID-19. Whole-study context: Material from acute and convalescent COVID-19 was sourced from the United States, Italy and Spain. In each case, the material was cDNA or gDNA derived from T cells, B-cell-depleted T cells, or PBMCs.

Original processing methods: Nucleated cell counts were estimated from reference gene primer amplification. Using immunoSEQ multiplex PCR, the repertoire was profiled, and TCRdb retains in-frame clones only, with some absent. The V and J calls and clone size come from that table; D and trimming were worked out from the DNA. The sample lists tens of thousands of clones, approximately 84% occurring once. Trimming removed 1 base from V and 1 base from J, with 8 bases in between. The V gene's germline CDR1 is MNHNS and CDR2 SASEGT. The CDR3 runs to 15 residues. J is TRBJ1-5 and V is TRBV6-1; no definite D call. The TCR sequence derives from a human donor in a cohort sampled during active COVID-19. The sequenced sample was peripheral blood. The CDR3 region is CASSEGSVSNQPQHF. CDR3 coding DNA: TGTGCCAGCAGTGAAGGCTCGGTCAGCAATCAGCCCCAGCATTTT.